This TCR beta chain is drawn from a study of T cells in tuberculosis. Thawed, overnight-rested PBMC were stained with GMM-loaded CD1B tetramer, viability dye and anti-CD3, then sorted. The lipid loaded on the CD1B tetramers was C32 glucose monomycolate from Rhodococcus equi. This CDR3 spans 13 amino acids. Per the germline V gene, CDR1 is SGHDT and CDR2 is YYEEEE. Losses at the gene ends were 5 bases for V and 5 bases for J; bases not matched to a gene: 6. Sequenced by immunoSEQ multiplex PCR; TCRdb stores in-frame clones only, minus some. Of tens of thousands of clones in the sample, about nine tenths are singletons; the top ten hold 1.5% to 2%.

Sequencing was done on a sample of CD1b-GMM tetramer-negative cells sorted from PBMCs. The sequence was collected from an adult woman with latent tuberculosis. This rearrangement joins TRBV5-6 to TRBJ2-7; 8 positions match TRBD1. The CDR3 sequence: CASRRQGPNEQYV. The DNA for the CDR3 is TGTGCCAGCAGGAGACAGGGGCCCAACGAGCAGTACGTC.